This is a list of T cell receptor beta chains from one sample in a study of CD8 T cells in Susac syndrome. TCRdb itself ran the immunoSEQ multiplex PCR reads through MiXCR, one entry per CDR3 protein. The sample consists of about 300,000 distinct CDR3 sequences, 70% to 90% of them appearing once. The specimen was CD8+ T cells from PBMCs. The receptors were sampled from a human donor with multiple sclerosis. Both conserved end residues are part of each CDR3. D genes are given only for firm matches. Clone sizes are given selectively: once, few, many, or a class where the clone is expanded.

V gene: TRBV7-9; J gene: TRBJ2-2; CDR3 length: 15; D gene: -; clone size: once; CDR3 protein: CASTSGDGGTGELFF; CDR3 DNA: TGTGCCAGCACCTCAGGGGACGGAGGCACCGGGGAGCTGTTTTTT
V gene: TRBV30; J gene: TRBJ2-7; CDR3 length: 15; D gene: TRBD2; clone size: -; CDR3 protein: CAWSVLAGGNYEQYF; CDR3 DNA: TGTGCCTGGAGTGTACTAGCGGGAGGGAACTACGAGCAGTACTTC
V gene: TRBV7-9; J gene: TRBJ2-7; CDR3 length: 14; D gene: TRBD1; clone size: -; CDR3 protein: CASSLTTGFNEQYF; CDR3 DNA: TGTGCCAGCAGCTTAACGACAGGGTTCAACGAGCAGTACTTC
V gene: TRBV4-3; J gene: TRBJ2-2; CDR3 length: 15; D gene: -; clone size: -; CDR3 protein: CASSQDGRGTGELFF; CDR3 DNA: TGCGCCAGCAGCCAAGACGGGCGGGGCACCGGGGAGCTGTTTTTT
V gene: TRBV5-1; J gene: TRBJ2-7; CDR3 length: 16; D gene: -; clone size: -; CDR3 protein: CASSLDRLYPSYEQYF; CDR3 DNA: TGCGCCAGCAGCTTGGACCGACTCTACCCCTCCTACGAGCAGTACTTC
V gene: TRBV7-6; J gene: TRBJ2-5; CDR3 length: 16; D gene: -; clone size: -; CDR3 protein: CASSVPAGLNQETQYF; CDR3 DNA: TGTGCCAGCAGCGTTCCGGCGGGCCTGAACCAAGAGACCCAGTACTTC
V gene: TRBV4-3; J gene: TRBJ2-1; CDR3 length: 14; D gene: -; clone size: -; CDR3 protein: CASSQSPSSDEQFF; CDR3 DNA: TGCGCCAGCAGCCAATCCCCTAGTTCCGATGAGCAGTTCTTC
V gene: TRBV27; J gene: TRBJ2-1; CDR3 length: 14; D gene: TRBD2; clone size: once; CDR3 protein: CASSPGTTHNEQFF; CDR3 DNA: TGTGCCAGCAGCCCCGGGACTACCCACAATGAGCAGTTCTTC
V gene: TRBV15; J gene: TRBJ1-5; CDR3 length: 15; D gene: -; clone size: -; CDR3 protein: CATSTGILGIQPQHF; CDR3 DNA: TGTGCCACCAGCACCGGGATTTTAGGCATCCAGCCCCAGCATTTT
V gene: TRBV4-3; J gene: TRBJ2-7; CDR3 length: 16; D gene: TRBD2; clone size: -; CDR3 protein: CASSQDLASGSLEQYF; CDR3 DNA: TGCGCCAGCAGCCAAGATCTAGCTAGCGGGAGTCTGGAGCAGTACTTC
V gene: TRBV19; J gene: TRBJ2-7; CDR3 length: 16; D gene: TRBD2; clone size: few; CDR3 protein: CASSPGLAVSSYEQYF; CDR3 DNA: TGTGCCAGTAGTCCTGGACTAGCGGTAAGCTCCTACGAGCAGTACTTC
V gene: TRBV7-8; J gene: TRBJ1-2; CDR3 length: 15; D gene: TRBD1; clone size: -; CDR3 protein: CASSRGQGVPYGYTF; CDR3 DNA: TGTGCCAGCAGCCGAGGACAGGGGGTGCCCTATGGCTACACCTTC
V gene: TRBV20-1; J gene: TRBJ2-7; CDR3 length: 13; D gene: TRBD1; clone size: -; CDR3 protein: CSARVGRGYEQYF; CDR3 DNA: TGCAGTGCTAGAGTAGGCAGGGGGTACGAGCAGTACTTC
V gene: TRBV28; J gene: TRBJ1-5; CDR3 length: 15; D gene: -; clone size: once; CDR3 protein: CASSFLQPSNQPQHF; CDR3 DNA: TGTGCCAGCAGTTTCCTCCAACCAAGCAATCAGCCCCAGCATTTT
V gene: TRBV15; J gene: TRBJ2-3; CDR3 length: 12; D gene: -; clone size: -; CDR3 protein: CATSSLSDTQYF; CDR3 DNA: TGTGCCACCAGCAGCCTTAGTGATACGCAGTATTTT
V gene: TRBV7-9; J gene: TRBJ2-2; CDR3 length: 14; D gene: -; clone size: -; CDR3 protein: CASSLASPTGELFF; CDR3 DNA: TGTGCCAGCAGCTTAGCGTCTCCCACCGGGGAGCTGTTTTTT
V gene: TRBV28; J gene: TRBJ1-5; CDR3 length: 14; D gene: -; clone size: -; CDR3 protein: CASTPASSNQPQHF; CDR3 DNA: TGTGCCAGCACCCCGGCTTCTAGCAATCAGCCCCAGCATTTT
V gene: TRBV6-2/TRBV6-3; J gene: TRBJ2-1; CDR3 length: 13; D gene: -; clone size: -; CDR3 protein: CASRDSNHNEQFF; CDR3 DNA: TGTGCCAGCCGGGACTCGAACCACAATGAGCAGTTCTTC
V gene: TRBV11-1; J gene: TRBJ2-2; CDR3 length: 21; D gene: TRBD1; clone size: -; CDR3 protein: CASSFPFNTGGASWATGELFF; CDR3 DNA: TGTGCCAGCAGCTTCCCCTTTAACACAGGGGGCGCTTCTTGGGCGACCGGGGAGCTGTTTTTT
V gene: TRBV10-2; J gene: TRBJ1-3; CDR3 length: 13; D gene: -; clone size: -; CDR3 protein: CASSVGPGNTIYF; CDR3 DNA: TGCGCCAGCTCGGTGGGCCCTGGAAACACCATATATTTT
V gene: TRBV27; J gene: TRBJ2-1; CDR3 length: 14; D gene: TRBD2; clone size: -; CDR3 protein: CASTIAGGRNEQFF; CDR3 DNA: TGTGCCAGCACCATAGCGGGAGGGCGAAATGAGCAGTTCTTC
V gene: TRBV4-2; J gene: TRBJ2-2; CDR3 length: 12; D gene: -; clone size: -; CDR3 protein: CASSQDMGELFF; CDR3 DNA: TGTGCCAGCAGCCAAGACATGGGGGAGCTGTTTTTT
V gene: TRBV24-1; J gene: TRBJ2-1; CDR3 length: 16; D gene: TRBD2; clone size: -; CDR3 protein: CATSDPGTSPYNEQFF; CDR3 DNA: TGTGCCACCAGTGATCCCGGGACTAGCCCTTACAATGAGCAGTTCTTC
V gene: TRBV4-3; J gene: TRBJ1-1; CDR3 length: 15; D gene: -; clone size: -; CDR3 protein: CASSQDQHPYTEAFF; CDR3 DNA: TGCGCCAGCAGCCAAGATCAGCACCCATACACTGAAGCTTTCTTT
V gene: TRBV13; J gene: TRBJ2-1; CDR3 length: 15; D gene: TRBD2; clone size: once; CDR3 protein: CASSSTSGRGDEQFF; CDR3 DNA: TGTGCCAGCAGCTCGACTAGCGGGAGAGGAGATGAGCAGTTCTTC
V gene: TRBV28; J gene: TRBJ2-5; CDR3 length: 13; D gene: -; clone size: once; CDR3 protein: CASRIAEQETQYF; CDR3 DNA: TGTGCCAGCAGGATAGCGGAGCAAGAGACCCAGTACTTC
V gene: TRBV7-2; J gene: TRBJ2-7; CDR3 length: 15; D gene: TRBD2; clone size: -; CDR3 protein: CASSPGTSRHYEQYF; CDR3 DNA: TGTGCCAGCAGCCCAGGGACTAGCAGACACTACGAGCAGTACTTC
V gene: TRBV7-9; J gene: TRBJ2-5; CDR3 length: 17; D gene: -; clone size: -; CDR3 protein: CASSSRLQVGYRETQYF; CDR3 DNA: TGTGCCAGCAGCTCCCGATTACAAGTAGGCTACAGAGAGACCCAGTACTTC
V gene: TRBV7-9; J gene: TRBJ2-1; CDR3 length: 19; D gene: TRBD2; clone size: -; CDR3 protein: CASSLIRLAGAKSYNEQFF; CDR3 DNA: TGTGCCAGCAGCTTAATTAGGCTAGCGGGCGCAAAATCCTACAATGAGCAGTTCTTC
V gene: TRBV6-6; J gene: TRBJ1-4; CDR3 length: 14; D gene: -; clone size: -; CDR3 protein: CASSYPDSNEKLFF; CDR3 DNA: TGTGCCAGCAGTTACCCGGACAGTAATGAAAAACTGTTTTTT
V gene: TRBV27; J gene: TRBJ2-7; CDR3 length: 16; D gene: TRBD2; clone size: -; CDR3 protein: CASSLSGLAESYEQYF; CDR3 DNA: TGTGCCAGCAGTTTATCAGGACTAGCGGAATCCTACGAGCAGTACTTC
V gene: TRBV6-6; J gene: TRBJ2-3; CDR3 length: 15; D gene: -; clone size: -; CDR3 protein: CASSLTDLTANTQYF; CDR3 DNA: TGTGCCAGCAGTTTAACCGACCTGACCGCTAATACGCAGTATTTT
V gene: TRBV7-9; J gene: TRBJ2-6; CDR3 length: 14; D gene: TRBD1; clone size: -; CDR3 protein: CASRTGTGANVLTF; CDR3 DNA: TGTGCCAGCAGGACAGGGACCGGGGCCAACGTCCTGACTTTC
V gene: TRBV27; J gene: TRBJ2-3; CDR3 length: 14; D gene: TRBD2; clone size: -; CDR3 protein: CASSLWASGDTQYF; CDR3 DNA: TGTGCCAGCAGTTTATGGGCTAGCGGAGATACGCAGTATTTT
V gene: TRBV7-2; J gene: TRBJ2-7; CDR3 length: 15; D gene: -; clone size: -; CDR3 protein: CASSLADRSLDEQYF; CDR3 DNA: TGTGCCAGCAGCTTAGCTGACAGGTCCCTTGACGAGCAGTACTTC
V gene: TRBV12-3/TRBV12-4; J gene: TRBJ1-4; CDR3 length: 15; D gene: TRBD1; clone size: -; CDR3 protein: CASSLAGTGNEKLFF; CDR3 DNA: TGTGCCAGCAGTCTGGCCGGGACAGGAAATGAAAAACTGTTTTTT
V gene: TRBV2; J gene: TRBJ2-3; CDR3 length: 18; D gene: TRBD2; clone size: -; CDR3 protein: CASRPRTSGRWSTDTQYF; CDR3 DNA: TGTGCCAGCAGGCCCCGGACTAGCGGGAGGTGGAGCACAGATACGCAGTATTTT
V gene: TRBV15; J gene: TRBJ2-1; CDR3 length: 13; D gene: -; clone size: -; CDR3 protein: CATSLSTMSEQFF; CDR3 DNA: TGTGCCACCAGCCTGAGTACCATGAGTGAGCAGTTCTTC
V gene: TRBV11-3; J gene: TRBJ2-1; CDR3 length: 15; D gene: TRBD2; clone size: -; CDR3 protein: CASSPPGGIYNEQFF; CDR3 DNA: TGTGCCAGCAGCCCCCCGGGGGGGATCTACAATGAGCAGTTCTTC
V gene: TRBV30; J gene: TRBJ2-3; CDR3 length: 12; D gene: -; clone size: -; CDR3 protein: CAWSRETDTQYF; CDR3 DNA: TGTGCCTGGAGCCGAGAGACAGATACGCAGTATTTT
V gene: TRBV12-3/TRBV12-4; J gene: TRBJ1-5; CDR3 length: 16; D gene: -; clone size: -; CDR3 protein: CASSPGGFSSNQPQHF; CDR3 DNA: TGTGCCAGCAGCCCCGGAGGGTTTAGTAGCAATCAGCCCCAGCATTTT
V gene: TRBV20-1; J gene: TRBJ1-1; CDR3 length: 16; D gene: TRBD1; clone size: -; CDR3 protein: CSARSYLTGANTEAFF; CDR3 DNA: TGCAGTGCTAGATCCTACTTGACAGGGGCAAACACTGAAGCTTTCTTT
V gene: TRBV19; J gene: TRBJ2-4; CDR3 length: 14; D gene: TRBD2; clone size: -; CDR3 protein: CASSTWGGKNIQYF; CDR3 DNA: TGTGCCAGTAGCACCTGGGGGGGAAAAAACATTCAGTACTTC
V gene: TRBV11-2; J gene: TRBJ1-2; CDR3 length: 12; D gene: -; clone size: -; CDR3 protein: CASSLYPNGYTF; CDR3 DNA: TGTGCCAGCAGCCTATATCCCAATGGCTACACCTTC
V gene: TRBV27; J gene: TRBJ2-7; CDR3 length: 15; D gene: TRBD2; clone size: few; CDR3 protein: CASSPRVAGDHEQYF; CDR3 DNA: TGTGCCAGCAGTCCCCGGGTAGCGGGAGACCACGAGCAGTACTTC
V gene: TRBV5-6; J gene: TRBJ1-1; CDR3 length: 13; D gene: -; clone size: once; CDR3 protein: CASWSPLEAEAFF; CDR3 DNA: TGTGCCAGCTGGTCCCCCCTCGAAGCTGAAGCTTTCTTT
V gene: TRBV28; J gene: TRBJ2-2; CDR3 length: 16; D gene: -; clone size: -; CDR3 protein: CASSFERGTDTGELFF; CDR3 DNA: TGTGCCAGCAGTTTCGAGAGGGGCACGGACACCGGGGAGCTGTTTTTT
V gene: TRBV4-1; J gene: TRBJ2-1; CDR3 length: 16; D gene: TRBD2; clone size: -; CDR3 protein: CASSQVVPLAGDEQFF; CDR3 DNA: TGCGCCAGCAGCCAAGTGGTTCCGCTAGCGGGAGATGAGCAGTTCTTC
V gene: TRBV28; J gene: TRBJ1-6; CDR3 length: 13; D gene: TRBD1; clone size: -; CDR3 protein: CASGGTGHSPLHF; CDR3 DNA: TGTGCCAGCGGAGGGACAGGGCATTCACCCCTCCACTTT